This TCR beta chain was recorded in a study of Graves' ophthalmopathy and Graves' hyperthyroidism. General observations from the study: The model forecast ophthalmopathy progression, reaching over 70% sensitivity and roughly 72% specificity.

The study amplified TCR beta CDR3 regions using RNA transcripts. First-round RT-PCR with HTBI primers preceded a second-round multiplex PCR. TCRdb reprocessed the multiplex PCR reads with MiXCR, giving one entry per CDR3 protein. The data hold 400,000 or so distinct CDR3 sequences, with 15% to 20% observed a single time. This CDR3 region has 17 residues. V lost 0 bases, J lost 7 bases, and 8 bases stayed unmatched. Germline V gene sequence: CDR1 LGHNA, CDR2 YSLEER. Certain patients, namely those with other autoimmune diseases, uncontrolled infections, pregnancy or lactation, were excluded. This clonotype was counted only a few times. As yet, its antigen is unknown.

Sequencing was carried out using peripheral blood. The gene calls are TRBV4-3 and TRBJ2-2, with 10 positions matching TRBD2. The receptor comes from an adult woman with stable Graves' hyperthyroidism. The CDR3 protein is CASSQDMLAGDIGELFF. CDR3 nucleotide sequence: TGCGCCAGCAGCCAAGATATGCTAGCGGGAGACATCGGGGAGCTGTTTTTT.